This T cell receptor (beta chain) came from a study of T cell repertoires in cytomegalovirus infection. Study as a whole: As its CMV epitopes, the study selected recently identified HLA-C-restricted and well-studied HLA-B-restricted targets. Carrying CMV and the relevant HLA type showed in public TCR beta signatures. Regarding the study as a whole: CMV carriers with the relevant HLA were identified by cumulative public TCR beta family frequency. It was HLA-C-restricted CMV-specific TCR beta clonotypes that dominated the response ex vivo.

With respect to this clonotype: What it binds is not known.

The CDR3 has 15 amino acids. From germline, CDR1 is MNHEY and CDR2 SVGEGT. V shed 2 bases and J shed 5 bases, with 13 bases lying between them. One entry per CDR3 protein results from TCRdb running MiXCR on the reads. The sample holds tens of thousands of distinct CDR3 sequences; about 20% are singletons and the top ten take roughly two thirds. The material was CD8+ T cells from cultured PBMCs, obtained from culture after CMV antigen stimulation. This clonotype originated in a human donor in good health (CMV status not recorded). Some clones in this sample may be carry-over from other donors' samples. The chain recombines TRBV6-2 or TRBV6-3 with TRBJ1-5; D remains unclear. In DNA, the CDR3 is TGTGCCAGCAGTTACAGGAGCCTCTCCTATCAGCCCCAGCATTTT. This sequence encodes CASSYRSLSYQPQHF.